The 27 T cell receptor beta chains presented below share a single source sample, sequenced in a study of blood T cell repertoires in COVID-19. Assay used: immunoSEQ multiplex PCR; TCRdb lists only in-frame clones, some missing. The sample has over 250,000 clones, around 88% seen once. Sequencing was carried out using peripheral blood. These receptors all stem from a woman aged 70-85 years with COVID-19, enrolled during active disease.

This sequence joins TRBV6-5 and TRBJ1-2; TRBD1 aligns across 8 bases. The CDR3 contains 15 residues. CDR1 is MNHEY and CDR2 is SVGAGI in the germline V gene. The V gene end was trimmed by 6 bases and the J gene end by 5 bases; junction bases not matched to a gene: 11. DNA of the CDR3: TGTGCCAGCAGCGTCGGGACAGGAACAGATTATGGCTACACCTTC. Its translation is CASSVGTGTDYGYTF.

The chain uses TRBV7-6 and TRBJ2-2, with D uncertain. The CDR3 totals 11 residues. V was trimmed by 4 bases and J by 8 bases, leaving 5 bases between them. Germline V gives CDR1 SGHVS, CDR2 FNYEAQ. The CDR3 reads CASSSVGELFF. Written as DNA, the CDR3 is TGTGCCAGCAGCTCCGTAGGGGAGCTGTTTTTT. The whole variable domain, remainder taken from reference TRBV7-6 and TRBJ2-2, is GAGVSQSPRYKVTKRGQDVALRCDPISGHVSLYWYRQALGQGPEFLTYFNYEAQQDKSGLPNDRFSAERPEGSISTLTIQRTEQRDSAMYRCASSSVGELFFGEGSRLTVL.

The rearrangement links TRBV2 to TRBJ1-2, with 7 bases that match TRBD1. The CDR3 contains 15 residues. Germline V lookup: CDR1 SNHLY, CDR2 FYNNEI. V lost 3 bases and J lost 6; bases outside the gene matches: 10. The DNA of the CDR3 is TGTGCCAGCAGTGAGGGTAGACAGGGCGAGCATGGCTACACCTTC. It yields the protein CASSEGRQGEHGYTF.

The rearrangement uses TRBV6-4 and TRBJ1-2, with TRBD1 identical over 10 bases. CDR3 length equals 12 residues. J was trimmed by 6 bases and V by 6 bases; bases with no gene match: 1. The germline V gene encodes CDR1 MRHNA and CDR2 SNTAGT. The CDR3: CASRGQGHGYTF. The CDR3 DNA reads as TGTGCCAGCAGGGGACAGGGGCATGGCTACACCTTC.

This sequence joins TRBV9 and TRBJ2-1; TRBD2 aligns across 10 bases. V was pared by 3 bases and J by 6 bases, with 0 bases of the junction left unmatched. In germline, CDR1 is SGDLS, CDR2 YYNGEE. This CDR3 has 13 residues. The CDR3 sequence: CASSGTSGNEQFF. Written as DNA, the CDR3 is TGTGCCAGCAGCGGGACTAGCGGCAATGAGCAGTTCTTC.

This clone is a singleton in its sample. This sequence joins TRBV5-8 and TRBJ1-2; weak D call: TRBD1 (6 bases). Trimming removed 4 bases at V and 4 bases at J, with 11 bases between. The CDR3 runs to 13 residues. CDR1 and CDR2 from the germline V gene are SGHTS and YDEGEE. CDR3 DNA sequence: TGTGCCAGCAGCGCCGGACAGCGCTATGGCTACACCTTC. This encodes CASSAGQRYGYTF.

The chain joins TRBV4-3 to TRBJ1-2, with 8 bases that match TRBD1. The germline V gene has CDR1 LGHNA and CDR2 YSLEER. This CDR3 contains 17 residues. The junction had 12 bases not matched to a gene; V was cut back by 2 bases and J by 4 bases. In nucleotides, the CDR3 is TGCGCCAGCAGCCAACCCTCGGCCGGGACAGGAGTCTATGGCTACACCTTC. This encodes CASSQPSAGTGVYGYTF.

The CDR3 bases are TGTGCCAGCAGTAAGACAGACCCTGATAATTCACCCCTCCACTTT. Translating gives CASSKTDPDNSPLHF. The chain employs TRBV6-2 or TRBV6-3 and TRBJ1-6; D is possibly TRBD1 (5 bases). This CDR3 has 15 amino acids. Trimming left V 5 bases short and J 5 bases short, with 13 bases between. Germline V gene data show CDR1 as MNHEY and CDR2 as SVGEGT.

The V call is TRBV30, the J call TRBJ1-6; the D gene is possibly TRBD1 (6 bases). CDR3 length equals 13 residues. Trimming cost V 4 bases and J 9 bases, with 13 bases left between them. CDR1 GTSNPN and CDR2 SVGIG come from the germline V gene (reference sequence). The CDR3 loop is CAWNSNRASPLHF. The DNA of the CDR3 is TGTGCCTGGAATTCAAACAGGGCTTCACCCCTCCACTTT. Variable domain in full (rest from reference TRBV30 and TRBJ1-6): SQTIHQWPATLVQPVGSPLSLECTVEGTSNPNLYWYRQAAGRGLQLLFYSVGIGQISSEVPQNLSASRPQDRQFILSSKKLLLSDSGFYLCAWNSNRASPLHFGNGTRLTVT.

The chain combines TRBV6-2 or TRBV6-3 with TRBJ1-2; TRBD1 matches 10 bases. The CDR3 is made up of 17 amino acids. The V segment lost 5 bases and the J segment 4 bases; nucleotides outside the gene matches: 13. The V gene's germline CDR1 is MNHEY and CDR2 SVGEGT. CDR3 sequence reads: CASSGLTGTGVRYGYTF. CDR3 nucleotide sequence: TGTGCCAGCAGTGGCCTAACCGGGACAGGGGTCCGCTATGGCTACACCTTC.

The chain is built from TRBV7-2 and TRBJ1-1; perhaps TRBD1 as D (6 bases). Trimming removed 1 base from V and 5 bases from J, with 11 bases in between. Germline CDR1 is SGHTA and CDR2 is FQGNSA. The CDR3 contains 14 residues. CDR3 nucleotides: TGTGCCAGCAGCTTAGATCGGACAGTAACTGAAGCTTTCTTT. Translated: CASSLDRTVTEAFF.

Only a few counts were recorded for this clone. The V gene is TRBV5-6, the J gene TRBJ2-5; D is unresolved. The CDR3 runs to 14 residues. V lost 0 bases, J lost 5 bases, and 11 bases lay in between. Germline CDR1 SGHDT, CDR2 YYEEEE. The CDR3 loop reads CASSLAAPRETQYF. CDR3 in DNA: TGTGCCAGCAGCTTGGCCGCCCCCCGGGAGACCCAGTACTTC.

The CDR3 spells CASSSAPSGGDNEQFF. CDR3 nucleotides: TGTGCCAGCAGCTCCGCACCGAGCGGGGGGGACAATGAGCAGTTCTTC. V usage is TRBV13 and J usage is TRBJ2-1; 10 nucleotides agree with TRBD2. Germline V gives CDR1 PRHDT, CDR2 FYEKMQ (reference sequence). J was trimmed by 5 bases and V by 4 bases; bases with no gene match: 8. This CDR3 is 16 amino acids long.

This clone came up once. For the CDR3, the DNA is TGTGCCAGCAGTCCCCAGGGGATCTACAATGAGCAGTTCTTC. Translation: CASSPQGIYNEQFF. J is TRBJ2-1 and V is TRBV27, with D tentatively TRBD1 (6 bases). This CDR3 is 14 amino acids long. Germline V gene sequence: CDR1 MNHEY, CDR2 SMNVEV (reference sequence). V gave up 5 bases and J gave up 3 bases, with 11 bases separating them.

This chain joins TRBV5-1 and TRBJ2-5, with a tentative D call TRBD2 (6 bases). This CDR3 has 14 amino acids. With 4 bases removed from V and 2 bases from J, the gap between germline ends came to 12 bases. Per the germline V gene, CDR1 is SGHRS and CDR2 is YFSETQ. The CDR3 bases are TGCGCCAGCAGCGACGGGGGTCAACAAGAGACCCAGTACTTC. Protein: CASSDGGQQETQYF.

The CDR3 DNA is TGTGCCTGGGGGGAGGGAATGTCTGGAAACACCATATATTTT. It is translated as CAWGEGMSGNTIYF. The chain links TRBV30 to TRBJ1-3; no reliable D call. The germline CDR1 and CDR2 sequences are GTSNPN and SVGIG (reference sequence). V gave up 5 bases and J gave up 1 base, with 12 bases separating them. This CDR3 region has 14 residues.

Comments on this clone: The identical CDR3 is also encoded by other nucleotide sequences in the sample. The chain carries TRBV5-1 and TRBJ1-5; D gene unclear. In germline, CDR1 is SGHRS, CDR2 YFSETQ. The CDR3 has 15 residues. The germline V and J ends were trimmed by 1 base and 2 bases, with 10 bases remaining between them. The CDR3: CASSLNSGGNQPQHF. The CDR3 nucleotides read TGCGCCAGCAGCTTGAATTCGGGTGGCAATCAGCCCCAGCATTTT.

The CDR3 region is CATKPTGGETDTQYF. Here the CDR3 DNA reads TGTGCCACCAAACCAACAGGGGGGGAAACAGATACGCAGTATTTT. This chain links TRBV24-1 with TRBJ2-3, with D perhaps TRBD1 (8 bases). Germline V gives CDR1 KGHDR, CDR2 SFDVKD. The germline V and J ends were trimmed by 8 bases and 3 bases, with 17 bases remaining between them. The CDR3 is made up of 15 amino acids.

This chain connects TRBV27 to TRBJ1-2, with D possibly TRBD1 on 6 matching bases. V shed 7 bases and J shed 7 bases, with 16 bases lying between them. Germline-derived CDR1 and CDR2 are MNHEY and SMNVEV (reference sequence). The CDR3 runs to 13 residues. The CDR3 reads CASTPGQGLGYTF. The CDR3 DNA reads as TGTGCCAGCACCCCGGGACAAGGGCTTGGCTACACCTTC.

This chain connects TRBV9 to TRBJ1-3, with D hard to call. This CDR3 comprises 14 residues. The germline gives CDR1 SGDLS, CDR2 YYNGEE. Trimming pared 4 bases from V and 4 bases from J, leaving 12 bases between. CDR3 amino acids: CASSPPGSGNTIYF. The CDR3 DNA reads as TGTGCCAGCAGCCCCCCCGGGTCCGGAAACACCATATATTTT.

The chain combines TRBV7-3 with TRBJ1-1; D not resolved. The CDR3 is 13 residues long. V was cut by 5 bases and J by 1 base, with 8 bases left in between. Germline-derived CDR1 and CDR2 are SGHTA and FQGTGA. The CDR3 sequence is CASSPHKNTEAFF. The CDR3 coding sequence is TGTGCCAGCAGCCCCCACAAGAACACTGAAGCTTTCTTT.

This chain links TRBV30 with TRBJ1-2; D is undetermined. Germline V gene data show CDR1 as GTSNPN and CDR2 as SVGIG (reference sequence). Trimming shortened V by 0 bases and J by 7 bases, and 9 bases separated the two germline ends. The CDR3 runs 12 residues. CDR3 in amino acids: CAWSVISSGYTF. Written as DNA, the CDR3 is TGTGCCTGGAGTGTAATAAGCTCTGGCTACACCTTC.

This sequence joins TRBV3-1 (or the pseudogene TRBV3-2) and TRBJ1-1; D unclear. V gave up 4 bases and J gave up 1 base, with 4 bases separating them. CDR1 LGHDT and CDR2 YNNKEL come from the germline V gene (reference sequence). The CDR3 covers 12 residues. The CDR3 nucleotides read TGTGCCAGCAGCCGTCAGAACACTGAAGCTTTCTTT. The encoded protein is CASSRQNTEAFF.

This chain links TRBV6-1 with TRBJ1-1, with D unclear. Germline lookup yields CDR1 MNHNS and CDR2 SASEGT. V lost 2 bases, J lost 1 base, and 5 bases lay in between. The CDR3 spans 13 residues. The CDR3 reads CASSESWNTEAFF. The CDR3 DNA reads as TGTGCCAGCAGTGAATCTTGGAACACTGAAGCTTTCTTT.

The chain carries TRBV10-2 and TRBJ2-3; weak D call: TRBD2 (6 bases). The CDR3 totals 15 residues. Germline V gene sequence: CDR1 WSHSY, CDR2 SAAADI. The V and J ends lost 2 bases and 1 base respectively, with 10 bases between them. CDR3 sequence reads: CASSEPSEGTDTQYF. CDR3 in DNA: TGCGCCAGCAGTGAGCCTAGCGAAGGCACAGATACGCAGTATTTT.

V and J are TRBV5-4 and TRBJ1-1; 9 nucleotides match TRBD1. This CDR3 contains 14 residues. The germline V gene encodes CDR1 SGHNT and CDR2 YYREEE (reference sequence). Germline trimming cut 2 bases from V and 6 bases from J; bases unmatched to any gene: 5. CDR3 in DNA: TGTGCCAGCAGCTTCATTCGACAGGGGGCTGAAGCTTTCTTT. Amino acids: CASSFIRQGAEAFF. Full variable domain (outside the CDR3, taken from reference TRBV5-4 and TRBJ1-1): ETGVTQSPTHLIKTRGQQVTLRCSSQSGHNTVSWYQQALGQGPQFIFQYYREEENGRGNFPPRFSGLQFPNYSSELNVNALELDDSALYLCASSFIRQGAEAFFGQGTRLTVV.

This chain uses TRBV18 with TRBJ2-2, with 10 nucleotides matching TRBD2. Trimming at V came to 3 bases and at J to 3 bases, leaving 1 base not matched to a gene. Per the germline V gene, CDR1 is KGHSH and CDR2 is LQKENI. The CDR3 length is 15 residues. The CDR3 is CASSPLAGDTGELFF. CDR3 coding DNA: TGTGCCAGCTCACCTCTAGCGGGGGACACCGGGGAGCTGTTTTTT.